The table lists the clone carrying this T cell receptor beta chain with a few counts. Its antigen is still unknown. A clone one base away is much larger, so this may be a read error. The CDR3 covers 15 residues. Germline V CDR1 and CDR2: SGHRS, YFSETQ. The V and J ends lost 4 bases and 3 bases respectively, with 14 bases between them. The data derive from a study of post-analysis software for immune sequencing data. Study as a whole: The patients showed relapsing-remitting, secondary progressive and progressive-relapsing multiple sclerosis courses. Study-level points and caveats: TRBV5-6, TRBV5-1 and TRBV20-1 were among roughly 5 TRBV segments more frequent in patients than controls.

Unique-molecular-identifier-tagged TCR beta cDNA libraries were used. From approximately 0.95 to 9.8 million T cells, 500,000 or so cDNA molecules were obtained. TCRdb processed the PCR reads anew with MiXCR; each CDR3 protein has one entry. The profile shows over 150,000 distinct CDR3 sequences, about 32% of them singletons. The sequence was collected from a girl aged 10 to 17 with multiple sclerosis. The material sequenced was blood. The chain has TRBV5-1 and TRBJ2-1; D is possibly TRBD2 (5 bases). The CDR3 nucleotides are TGCGCCAGCAGCCAGACTAACGGGAACTACAATGAGCAGTTCTTC. Protein sequence: CASSQTNGNYNEQFF.